Here is one T cell receptor (beta chain) with its context. Its matching antigen is unknown. Compared with germline, one end of the junction differs, possibly owing to a read error. This entry belongs to a study of radiotherapy plus CTLA-4 blockade in lung cancer. As for the study in general: Objective response rate was about 19%; disease control rate, about 28%.

Here immunoSEQ multiplex PCR was the method, and the copy in TCRdb shows in-frame clones only, minus some. Among roughly 110,000 clones, more than 75% were seen once, and the ten largest hold roughly 2.5%. This CDR3 is 15 amino acids long. CDR1 and CDR2 (germline): SSHAT, FNYEAQ (reference sequence). General study results and limits: Tumor-origin TCR clones grew in blood after radiotherapy plus ipilimumab.

The rearrangement joins TRBV7-7 to TRBJ2-3; maybe TRBD1 (6 bases). The source material was peripheral blood, sampled from a patient treated with radiotherapy plus ipilimumab. This clonotype was obtained from a human donor with non-small cell lung cancer that progressed on radiotherapy plus ipilimumab. Some clones in this sample may be carry-over from other donors' samples. The CDR3 spells CASSSGTFLTDTQYF. The CDR3 nucleotides are TGTGCTAGCAGTTCCGGGACATTTTTAACAGATACGCAGTATTTT.